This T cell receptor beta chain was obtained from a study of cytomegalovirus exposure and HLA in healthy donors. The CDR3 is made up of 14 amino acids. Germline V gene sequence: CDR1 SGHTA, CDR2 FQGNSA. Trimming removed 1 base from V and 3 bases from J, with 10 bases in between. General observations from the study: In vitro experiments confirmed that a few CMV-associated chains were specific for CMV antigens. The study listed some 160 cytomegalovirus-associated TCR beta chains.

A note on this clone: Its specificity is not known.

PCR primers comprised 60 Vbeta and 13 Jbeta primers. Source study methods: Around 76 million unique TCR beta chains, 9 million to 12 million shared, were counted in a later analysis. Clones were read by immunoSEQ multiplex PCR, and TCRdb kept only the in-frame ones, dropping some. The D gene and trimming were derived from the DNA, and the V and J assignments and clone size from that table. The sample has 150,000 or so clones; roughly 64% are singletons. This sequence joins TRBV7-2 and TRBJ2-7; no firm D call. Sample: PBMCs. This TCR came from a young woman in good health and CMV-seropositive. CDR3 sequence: CASSLGAGNYEQYF. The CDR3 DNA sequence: TGTGCCAGCAGCTTAGGGGCAGGCAACTACGAGCAGTACTTC.